The T cell receptor beta chain described here comes from a study of T cells in Graves' hyperthyroidism and ophthalmopathy (dated by TCRdb to the late 2010s). For the wider study: Peripheral blood samples were taken at initial diagnosis, before any treatment was given. To identify TCR V-J signatures that set the groups apart, the researchers used a discovery cohort of roughly 100 patients, made up of fewer than 50 with Graves' ophthalmopathy and some 58 with stable Graves' hyperthyroidism. An independent validation cohort of under 20 hyperthyroidism patients and about 15 patients who later progressed to ophthalmopathy tested prospective prediction of ophthalmopathy. The approximately 100 discovery patients were randomly split 7:3 into training and test sets. Thyroid tissue and blood T-cell repertoires from more than 5 Graves' hyperthyroidism patients were also compared in the study. After blood sampling, hyperthyroidism patients were treated with methimazole at a starting dose of 30 mg daily, and ophthalmopathy patients were treated with high-dose intravenous methylprednisolone. According to the paper, TCR Vbeta CDR3 sequencing was carried out on 120 to 150 peripheral blood samples, which came from fewer than 50 ophthalmopathy, 75 or so hyperthyroidism and approximately 17 progressor patients. Overall results and qualifications from the work: Sample size was not statistically predetermined, and investigators were not blinded to group allocation. In cross-validation, a model built on a 13 V-J signature told ophthalmopathy apart from stable hyperthyroidism with about 90% sensitivity and 81% to 82% specificity, and in testing the same model reached 80%/75%. In validation, the model predicted progression to ophthalmopathy a median of about 6.5 months before onset, with about 67% sensitivity and roughly 72% specificity. Most expanded thyroid clonotypes (frequency above 0.001) were also detected in blood, suggesting blood repertoires may reflect thyroid immune responses.

From the cysteine through the phenylalanine, the CDR3 covers 15 amino acids. CDR3 DNA is the only sequence kept; it has 45 bases, read in frame from the first base. Trimming leaves V shorter by 6 bases and J shorter by 2 bases, with the junction holding 4 bases beyond the gene matches. The germline V gene supplies CDR1 MGHRA and CDR2 YSYEKL. Stable Graves' hyperthyroidism was defined as no progression to ophthalmopathy during 18 months of follow-up. The hyperthyroidism patients were between 18 and 65 years old and newly diagnosed, with a disease duration of less than 2 months. Any patient with an uncontrolled infection, another autoimmune disease, pregnancy or lactation was excluded. Diagnoses were established on the basis of clinical symptoms, serum thyroxine and TRAb, thyroid ultrasound, and orbital computed tomography. PBMCs were separated from roughly 10 ml of fresh peripheral blood using Ficoll-Paque density gradient centrifugation. Trizol reagent was used to extract total RNA, and RNA quality was then checked on an Agilent 2100 Bioanalyzer.

The TCR beta CDR3 regions were amplified from RNA transcripts. A first-round RT-PCR of the TCR CDR3 used the HTBI primer set with the Qiagen OneStep RT-PCR kit. The libraries were constructed in a second round of multiplex PCR and then size-selected and purified. The libraries were sequenced on an Illumina HiSeq2000 using paired-end 100 bp reads. The authors' analysis ran thus. SOAPnuke was used to process the raw data, with reads discarded if the reads contained adapters or uncalled bases, had a mean Phred below 15, or lacked an exact constant-primer or identifier match. COPE v1.2.5 was used to merge high-quality paired reads, and clonotypes were defined as unique nucleotide sequences. Clonotypes were aligned to IMGT TRBV, TRBD and TRBJ reference segments using MiTCR v1.1. Analysis was restricted to V-J combinations with a frequency above 0.0001, which covered 99% to 99.2% of repertoires. The TCS score was defined as the ratio of F50 (clonal expansion) to E x V (chaos), calculated using BLOSUM62-based TCRdist between CDR3 peptides within each V-J. Welch's t-statistics and random forest reduced 500 to 650 V-J features to fewer than 15, which were used in a naive Bayes classifier (R e1071). TCRdb trimmed the raw reads at Q25, called clones with MiXCR and kept productive beta chains. Records with the same CDR3 protein are collapsed into one entry carrying the most frequent genes and DNA. For this entry, the V and J calls and clone size follow TCRdb and not the study's own pipeline. Within this sample are some 440,000 distinct CDR3 sequences, with around 14% of them counted one time only. About 7.7% of the sample is in the top ten clones.

With respect to this clonotype: What this receptor recognizes is not known. Base quality data are lacking; no much larger clone is found one base away.

This sequence uses TRBV4-1 and TRBJ1-4, and TRBD1 matches 9 of the central bases. The sequenced material came from blood. The clonotype originates from a young woman with Graves' hyperthyroidism. The CDR3 here reads CASRYRGQTNEKLFF. The DNA sequence is given as TGCGCCAGCAGATACAGGGGGCAGACTAATGAAAAACTGTTTTTT.